This entry describes one T cell receptor beta chain. This CDR3 spans 17 amino acids. Germline CDR1 reads MDHEN; CDR2 reads SYDVKM. After removal of 5 bases from V and 0 bases from J, the junction contained 9 bases not matched to a gene. In the source study's methods: The authors estimated nucleated cell counts from reference gene primer amplification. Profiled with immunoSEQ multiplex PCR; TCRdb holds only in-frame clones, not every one. D and trimming come from the DNA, and the V and J calls and clone size come from that table. Of under 500,000 clones listed, around 90% were seen once; the top ten hold roughly 1.9%. Participant reports of clinical history set cohort assignment. The entry originates in a study of blood T cell repertoires in COVID-19. Study-wide context: From T cells, B-cell-depleted T cells, or PBMCs came the material, which was cDNA or gDNA.

The chain couples TRBV28 to TRBJ1-4, with 7 nucleotides matching TRBD1. The sample taken for sequencing was PBMCs or T cells enriched from blood (not recorded which). The receptor comes from a woman under 30 with acute COVID-19. The CDR3 protein is CASSANRGRATNEKLFF. The CDR3 DNA reads TGTGCCAGCAGTGCCAACAGGGGAAGGGCAACTAATGAAAAACTGTTTTTT.